This T cell receptor (beta chain) stems from a study of cytomegalovirus exposure and HLA in healthy donors. In the study overall: Unique TCRs numbering about 85 million, obtained from HLA-typed donors, made up an early data release.

Findings and limits, study-wide: A later analysis linked roughly 17,000 TCR beta sequences to HLA alleles at 0.05 false discovery rate.

CDR3 length equals 12 residues. The germline gives CDR1 MNHNS, CDR2 SASEGT. V shed 2 bases and J shed 15 bases, with 14 bases lying between them. About this clone itself: Antigen unknown.

This PCR relied on a set of 60 Vbeta primers and 13 Jbeta primers. Sequencing used immunoSEQ multiplex PCR; TCRdb keeps in-frame clones, though not all of them. Of approximately 250,000 clones detected, about three quarters appear once; the ten largest clones hold approximately 0.49%. Sequenced input: PBMCs. The chain couples TRBV6-1 to TRBJ2-1; D possibly corresponds to TRBD1 (5 bases). The clonotype was recovered from a boy younger than 18 in good health and CMV-seronegative. This CDR3 is CASSELWGAGFF. CDR3 nucleotide sequence: TGTGCCAGCAGTGAATTGTGGGGCGCCGGGTTCTTC.